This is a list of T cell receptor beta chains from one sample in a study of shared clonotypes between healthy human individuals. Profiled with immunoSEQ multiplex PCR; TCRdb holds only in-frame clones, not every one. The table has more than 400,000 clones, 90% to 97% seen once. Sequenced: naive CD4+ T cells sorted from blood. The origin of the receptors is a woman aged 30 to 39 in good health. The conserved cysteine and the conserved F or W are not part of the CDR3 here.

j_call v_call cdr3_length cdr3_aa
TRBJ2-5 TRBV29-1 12 SVGNRGMGETQY
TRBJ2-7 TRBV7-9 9 ASSFDHEQY
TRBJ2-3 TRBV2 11 ASKTGELYTQY
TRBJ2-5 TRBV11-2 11 ASSLFPGQTQY
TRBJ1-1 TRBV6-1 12 ASSESHLNTEAF
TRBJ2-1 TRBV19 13 ASSAGLAGDNEQF
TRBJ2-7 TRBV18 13 ASSPFRENSYEQY
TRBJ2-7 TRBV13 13 ASSLTRQAVHEQY
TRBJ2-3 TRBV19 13 ASSIGDRRTDTQY
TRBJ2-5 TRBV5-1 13 ASSGTGGEGETQY
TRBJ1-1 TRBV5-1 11 ASSLAGPTEAF
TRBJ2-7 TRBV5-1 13 ASSLGGPPSYEQY
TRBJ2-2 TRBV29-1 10 SAADWAGELF
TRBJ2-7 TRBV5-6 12 ASSLVDGDYEQY
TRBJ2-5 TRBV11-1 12 ASSQGTGQETQY
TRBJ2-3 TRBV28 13 ASGGLLLGPDTQY
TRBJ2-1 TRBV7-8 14 ASSIDRPILYNEQF
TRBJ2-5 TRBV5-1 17 ASSLPSGSRPRAQETQY
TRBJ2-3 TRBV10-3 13 AISERTSGTDTQY
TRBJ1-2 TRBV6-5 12 ASRTDRANYGYT
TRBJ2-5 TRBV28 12 ASSLQGGGETQY
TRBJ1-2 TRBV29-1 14 SVDTLGGAGGYGYT
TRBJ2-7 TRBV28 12 ASSTSGSSYEQY
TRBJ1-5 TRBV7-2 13 ASSQLTGANQPQH